A single sample is the source of the 22 T cell receptor beta chains below, sequenced in a study of OX40 agonist ivuxolimab in advanced cancers. The assay was immunoSEQ multiplex PCR, and TCRdb's table has in-frame clones only and misses some. The table records under 60,000 clones, more than 75% of them present only once. Sample: CD4+ or CD8+ T cells sorted from blood, taken in a trial of the OX40 agonist ivuxolimab. These receptor sequences come from an adult with an advanced solid tumor such as melanoma, head and neck, liver or kidney cancer.

This rearrangement joins TRBV7-8 to TRBJ2-2, with D possibly being TRBD2 (5 bases). V shed 1 base and J shed 5 bases, with 14 bases lying between them. This CDR3 has 16 residues. Germline lookup yields CDR1 SGHVS and CDR2 FQNEAQ. CDR3 amino acids: CASSLGEGVGTGELFF. The CDR3 region has the DNA TGTGCCAGCAGCTTAGGCGAGGGAGTGGGTACCGGGGAGCTGTTTTTT.

The chain has TRBV13 and TRBJ2-5, with D possibly matching TRBD1 (6 bases). Germline V gene sequence: CDR1 PRHDT, CDR2 FYEKMQ (reference sequence). This CDR3 comprises 16 residues. Trimming took off 2 bases at V and 4 bases at J, with 17 bases between the two ends. CDR3 amino acids: CASSLYKDSYRETQYF. The CDR3 nucleotides are TGTGCCAGCAGCTTATATAAGGACAGTTATCGAGAGACCCAGTACTTC. Looking up the rest from reference TRBV13 and TRBJ2-5 gives the full variable domain: AAGVIQSPRHLIKEKRETATLKCYPIPRHDTVYWYQQGPGQDPQFLISFYEKMQSDKGSIPDRFSAQQFSDYHSELNMSSLELGDSALYFCASSLYKDSYRETQYFGPGTRLLVL.

The CDR3 spells CAWDRGATGELFF. As DNA, the CDR3 is TGTGCCTGGGACAGGGGAGCCACCGGGGAGCTGTTTTTT. V is TRBV30 and J is TRBJ2-2, with TRBD1 matching over 8 bases. The ends lost 5 bases at V and 4 bases at J; junction bases unmatched: 3. CDR1 and CDR2 (germline): GTSNPN, SVGIG (reference sequence). The CDR3 runs to 13 residues.

By proportion, this clone is medium-sized. V usage is TRBV19 and J usage is TRBJ2-7, with 8 bases matching TRBD1. The CDR3 is 14 amino acids. After removal of 3 bases from V and 5 bases from J, the junction contained 6 bases not matched to a gene. Germline CDR1 reads LNHDA; CDR2 reads SQIVND (reference sequence). In nucleotides, the CDR3 is TGTGCCAGTAGTATGGACAGGGTAACCCACGAGCAGTACTTC. As protein: CASSMDRVTHEQYF.

J is TRBJ2-5 and V is TRBV4-1; TRBD1 aligns across 7 bases. This CDR3 region has 15 residues. V dropped 2 bases and J dropped 1; count of bases not matched to a gene: 4. CDR1 is MGHRA, CDR2 YSYEKL, per germline. The CDR3 sequence is CASSQQGEPQETQYF. The CDR3 DNA follows: TGCGCCAGCAGCCAACAGGGGGAGCCCCAAGAGACCCAGTACTTC.

The rearrangement uses TRBV7-8 and TRBJ2-1; no firm D call. With 3 bases removed from V and 6 bases from J, the gap between germline ends came to 6 bases. The CDR3 is made up of 12 amino acids. Germline CDR1 and CDR2: SGHVS and FQNEAQ. The CDR3 loop is CASSLWGNEQFF. In DNA form, the CDR3 reads TGTGCCAGCAGCTTGTGGGGCAATGAGCAGTTCTTC. Using reference TRBV7-8 and TRBJ2-1 for the parts outside the CDR3, the full variable domain is GAGVSQSPRYKVAKRGQDVALRCDPISGHVSLFWYQQALGQGPEFLTYFQNEAQLDKSGLPSDRFFAERPEGSVSTLKIQRTQQEDSAVYLCASSLWGNEQFFGPGTRLTVL.

The CDR3 sequence is CASSSPATYEQYF. In DNA form, the CDR3 reads TGTGCCAGCAGTTCCCCTGCTACCTACGAGCAGTACTTC. The chain has TRBV7-8 and TRBJ2-7, with D unresolved. This CDR3 has 13 residues. Germline loops: CDR1 SGHVS, CDR2 FQNEAQ. Trimming shortened V by 6 bases and J by 2 bases, and 11 bases separated the two germline ends. Drawing the rest from reference TRBV7-8 and TRBJ2-7, the complete variable domain is GAGVSQSPRYKVAKRGQDVALRCDPISGHVSLFWYQQALGQGPEFLTYFQNEAQLDKSGLPSDRFFAERPEGSVSTLKIQRTQQEDSAVYLCASSSPATYEQYFGPGTRLTVT.

The chain joins TRBV4-3 to TRBJ2-1, with D uncertain. From germline, CDR1 is LGHNA and CDR2 YSLEER. This CDR3 is built from 14 residues. Trimming shortened V by 1 base and J by 8 bases, and 12 bases separated the two germline ends. This chain's CDR3 is CASSQGFLGYEQFF. CDR3 DNA: TGCGCCAGCAGCCAAGGTTTTTTGGGCTATGAGCAGTTCTTC.

V gene TRBV6-1 combines with J gene TRBJ2-3; D remains unclear. V was trimmed by 2 bases and J by 2 bases, leaving 11 bases between them. Germline CDR1 reads MNHNS; CDR2 reads SASEGT. The CDR3 contains 15 residues. CDR3 bases: TGTGCCAGCAGTGAATGGCCCAGGACCACAGATACGCAGTATTTT. It translates to CASSEWPRTTDTQYF.

The V call is TRBV29-1, the J call TRBJ2-7, with D perhaps TRBD2 (6 bases). Trimming left V 3 bases short and J 1 base short, with 13 bases between. This CDR3 contains 14 residues. Per germline, CDR1 SQVTM and CDR2 ANQGSEA. This CDR3 reads CSVEGWGVSYEQYF. DNA for the CDR3: TGCAGCGTTGAGGGGTGGGGGGTTTCCTACGAGCAGTACTTC.

The V and J genes are TRBV18 and TRBJ2-5; possible D gene TRBD2, 6 bases. Germline values: CDR1 KGHSH, CDR2 LQKENI. This CDR3 has 18 amino acids. V lost 0 bases to trimming and J lost 5 bases, with 22 bases between them. The CDR3 loop is CASSPPFWLEGEYETQYF. The CDR3 coding sequence is TGTGCCAGCTCACCACCCTTTTGGTTGGAGGGAGAGTACGAGACCCAGTACTTC.

The chain recombines TRBV7-6 with TRBJ1-6; D perhaps matches TRBD1 (5 bases). The CDR3 spans 15 residues. CDR1 is SGHVS, CDR2 FNYEAQ, per germline. V shed 3 bases and J shed 6 bases, with 12 bases lying between them. CDR3 in amino acids: CASSFSQGGNSPLHF. The CDR3 nucleotides are TGTGCCAGCAGCTTTTCTCAGGGAGGTAATTCACCCCTCCACTTT.

This CDR3 reads CSVLQGNTEAFF. The CDR3, as DNA: TGCAGCGTGTTACAGGGGAACACTGAAGCTTTCTTT. This chain links TRBV29-1 with TRBJ1-1, with a tentative D call TRBD1 (6 bases). Trimming cost V 6 bases and J 1 base, with 9 bases left between them. Germline assignment: CDR1 SQVTM and CDR2 ANQGSEA. The CDR3 has 12 residues.

CDR3 coding DNA: TGTGCCAGCAGCTTAGAAGGAGGGTCCTACGAGCAGTACTTC. This codes for CASSLEGGSYEQYF. This sequence joins TRBV7-2 and TRBJ2-7; a possible D gene is TRBD2 (6 bases). V was trimmed by 1 base and J by 1 base, leaving 8 bases between them. The CDR3 is 14 residues long. Germline loops: CDR1 SGHTA, CDR2 FQGNSA.

The chain is built from TRBV28 and TRBJ2-7, with D possibly being TRBD1 or TRBD2 (5 bases each). Trimming took 5 bases from V and 0 from J, leaving 17 bases between them. Germline lookup yields CDR1 MDHEN and CDR2 SYDVKM. The CDR3 is made up of 16 amino acids. The CDR3 sequence is CASSPTGHLSSYEQYF. In DNA form, the CDR3 reads TGTGCCAGCAGTCCAACGGGGCATTTAAGCTCCTACGAGCAGTACTTC.

The chain links TRBV21-1 to TRBJ1-2. TRBV21-1 is given as a pseudogene. CDR3 length: 11 amino acids. The CDR3 here is CASTDIYGYTF. The CDR3 bases are TGTGCCAGCACGGATATCTATGGCTACACCTTC.

The V and J genes are TRBV6-5 and TRBJ1-2; 7 bases fit TRBD1. The CDR3 is 15 amino acids. Per the germline V gene, CDR1 is MNHEY and CDR2 is SVGAGI. V was pared by 2 bases and J by 4 bases, with 7 bases of the junction left unmatched. CDR3 in amino acids: CASSYATGLGYGYTF. In DNA form, the CDR3 reads TGTGCCAGCAGTTACGCGACAGGGTTGGGCTATGGCTACACCTTC.

This chain uses TRBV5-4 with TRBJ1-1; D is possibly TRBD1 (5 bases). CDR3 length equals 12 residues. V was cut by 4 bases and J by 8 bases, with 12 bases left in between. The germline gives CDR1 SGHNT, CDR2 YYREEE (reference sequence). This CDR3 is CASSLMGREAFF. The CDR3 DNA is TGTGCCAGCAGCCTAATGGGACGGGAAGCTTTCTTT.

This clone was seen a handful of times. This chain connects TRBV5-1 to TRBJ2-3; 15 bases are a match to TRBD2. Germline CDR1 reads SGHRS; CDR2 reads YFSETQ. V was clipped by 4 bases and J by 2 bases; unmatched bases: 5. The CDR3 has 17 residues. The CDR3 DNA sequence: TGCGCCAGCAGCCAAGGGACTAGCGGGAGGCCCACAGATACGCAGTATTTT. Translated, it gives CASSQGTSGRPTDTQYF.

The genes are TRBV6-1 and TRBJ2-3; the D gene is possibly TRBD2 (5 bases). Trimming took 0 bases from V and 4 from J, leaving 14 bases between them. Germline CDR1 reads MNHNS; CDR2 reads SASEGT. CDR3 size: 16 residues. The CDR3 DNA reads as TGTGCCAGCAGTGAAGCAATGAGGGCTTGGGCAGATACGCAGTATTTT. Its protein is CASSEAMRAWADTQYF.

This clone was found once. The chain combines TRBV18 with TRBJ2-3; 11 bases line up with TRBD2. CDR1 is KGHSH, CDR2 LQKENI, per germline. CDR3 length: 18 amino acids. The junction had 7 bases not matched to a gene; V was cut back by 0 bases and J by 2 bases. The CDR3 here is CASSPPRPSGRTTDTQYF. CDR3 nucleotides: TGTGCCAGCTCACCACCGCGGCCTAGCGGGAGGACCACAGATACGCAGTATTTT.

This clone occurred once. The V and J genes are TRBV6-5 and TRBJ2-1, with D unresolved. Germline V CDR1 and CDR2: MNHEY, SVGAGI. Trimming cost V 4 bases and J 12 bases, with 7 bases left between them. The CDR3 consists of 10 residues. In nucleotides, the CDR3 is TGTGCCAGCAGTTTCAACGGGCAGTTCTTC. Protein product: CASSFNGQFF.